Following are 27 T cell receptor beta chains from one sample sequenced in a study of shared clonotypes between healthy human individuals (dated by TCRdb to 2020 to 2022). Libraries were made using the immunoSEQ multiplex PCR assay. The clones in this table, taken by TCRdb from immuneACCESS, are in-frame only. Not every clone is retained; where verified, under half of the shortfall comes from an unresolved V gene, and the cause of the rest is unknown. In this sample the table shows 2 million to 2.5 million clones, about nine tenths of which occur a single time. Roughly 0.34% of the sample goes to the ten largest clones. The sequenced sample was naive CD4+ T cells from PBMCs. The cell subset or site label for this specimen denotes: CD45RA+ positively selected. The receptors derive from a man between 18 and 29 years old in good health. Some clones in this sample may be carry-over from other donors' samples.

V is TRBV5-1 and J is TRBJ2-7; 7 nucleotides match TRBD1. The germline V gene encodes CDR1 SGHRS and CDR2 YFSETQ. With V trimmed by 2 bases and J by 0 bases, 11 bases remained unmatched. The CDR3 has 17 amino acids. The CDR3 DNA is TGCGCCAGCAGCTTAAGGGCCGTGACAGGGAGCTCCTACGAGCAGTACTTC. Translated, it gives CASSLRAVTGSSYEQYF.

The chain is built from TRBV7-2 and TRBJ2-1; D ambiguous. This CDR3 spans 15 amino acids. Germline V gives CDR1 SGHTA, CDR2 FQGNSA. The V and J ends lost 2 bases and 8 bases respectively, with 16 bases between them. The CDR3 loop is CASSLPVSYIDEQFF. CDR3 in DNA: TGTGCCAGCAGCTTACCGGTTTCCTATATCGATGAGCAGTTCTTC. Supplemented by reference TRBV7-2 and TRBJ2-1, the full variable domain reads GAGVSQSPSNKVTEKGKDVELRCDPISGHTALYWYRQSLGQGLEFLIYFQGNSAPDKSGLPSDRFSAERTGGSVSTLTIQRTQQEDSAVYLCASSLPVSYIDEQFFGPGTRLTVL.

The chain employs TRBV28 and TRBJ1-2; 9 bases align to TRBD1. This CDR3 contains 14 residues. The J segment lost 8 bases and the V segment lost 3 bases, leaving 7 bases of the junction unmatched. Germline V gene sequence: CDR1 MDHEN, CDR2 SYDVKM. The CDR3 loop reads CASSFSRQGDGYTF. The CDR3 bases are TGTGCCAGCAGTTTCAGTAGACAGGGGGACGGCTACACCTTC.

Note on this clone: The same CDR3 can be traced to other DNA sequences in this sample. The chain carries TRBV7-3 and TRBJ2-1, with 7 positions matching TRBD2. Trimming removed 5 bases from V and 1 base from J; junction bases left unmatched: 5. CDR1 is SGHTA, CDR2 FQGTGA, per germline. This CDR3 is built from 15 residues. CDR3 in DNA: TGTGCCAGCAGCCCGTCTAGCGGATCCTACAATGAGCAGTTCTTC. Protein sequence: CASSPSSGSYNEQFF. Based on the CDR3 plus reference TRBV7-3 and TRBJ2-1, the full variable domain is GAGVSQTPSNKVTEKGKYVELRCDPISGHTALYWYRQSLGQGPEFLIYFQGTGAADDSGLPNDRFFAVRPEGSVSTLKIQRTERGDSAVYLCASSPSSGSYNEQFFGPGTRLTVL.

The rearrangement links TRBV7-9 to TRBJ2-3; TRBD1 matches 8 bases. There are 19 residues in the CDR3. V lost 5 bases and J lost 0; bases outside the gene matches: 16. Germline V gene sequence: CDR1 SEHNR, CDR2 FQNEAQ (reference sequence). The CDR3 is CASSARFRTGGSSTDTQYF. The CDR3 region has the DNA TGTGCCAGCAGCGCTAGATTTAGAACAGGGGGATCTAGCACAGATACGCAGTATTTT.

The V call is TRBV6-1, the J call TRBJ2-1; D is unresolved. The CDR3 runs 11 residues. Germline lookup yields CDR1 MNHNS and CDR2 SASEGT. The CDR3 bases are TGTGCTAGTCGGGTGTGGGATGAGCAGTTCTTC. Its protein product is CASRVWDEQFF.

The rearrangement links TRBV28 to TRBJ1-4; 8 nucleotides line up with TRBD1. The CDR3 is 15 residues long. Per the germline V gene, CDR1 is MDHEN and CDR2 is SYDVKM. With V trimmed by 6 bases and J by 1 base, 4 bases remained unmatched. CDR3 DNA sequence: TGTGCCAGCAGCGAAACAGGGGGAACTAATGAAAAACTGTTTTTT. Residues: CASSETGGTNEKLFF.

The chain uses TRBV28 and TRBJ1-1, with D hard to call. Trimming cost V 0 bases and J 11 bases, with 13 bases left between them. This CDR3 has 13 amino acids. CDR1 and CDR2 (germline): MDHEN, SYDVKM. The CDR3 protein is CASSLWGLTEAFF. DNA for the CDR3: TGTGCCAGCAGTTTATGGGGTCTAACGGAGGCTTTCTTT.

This chain joins TRBV28 and TRBJ1-1; a weak D match, TRBD1 (5 bases). V was cut by 6 bases and J by 0 bases, with 11 bases left in between. The CDR3 is made up of 14 amino acids. The V gene's germline CDR1 is MDHEN and CDR2 SYDVKM. CDR3 in DNA: TGTGCCAGCAGGTTAAGGACACTGAACACTGAAGCTTTCTTT. Amino acid sequence: CASRLRTLNTEAFF.

The chain combines TRBV6-1 with TRBJ2-7, with TRBD1 matching over 7 bases. Germline loops: CDR1 MNHNS, CDR2 SASEGT. V gave up 6 bases and J gave up 2 bases; unmatched junction bases: 7. The CDR3 consists of 14 residues. The chain's CDR3 is CASSGATGPYEQYF. CDR3 DNA sequence: TGTGCCAGCAGCGGGGCGACAGGGCCCTACGAGCAGTACTTC.

The J gene is TRBJ1-5, the V gene TRBV28, with no clear D. CDR1 and CDR2 from the germline V gene are MDHEN and SYDVKM. The ends were cut back, 3 bases at V and 6 bases at J, with 12 bases in the middle. CDR3 length: 14 residues. This CDR3 is CASSFWTFGQPQHF. The CDR3 coding sequence is TGTGCCAGCAGTTTTTGGACTTTCGGTCAGCCCCAGCATTTT.

The chain links TRBV19 to TRBJ1-5; D remains unclear. The germline V gene encodes CDR1 LNHDA and CDR2 SQIVND (reference sequence). The ends were cut back, 4 bases at V and 0 bases at J, with 10 bases in the middle. The CDR3 totals 15 residues. The chain's CDR3 is CASSNNPDSNQPQHF. The CDR3 nucleotides read TGTGCCAGTAGTAATAACCCGGATAGCAATCAGCCCCAGCATTTT.

This sequence joins TRBV9 and TRBJ2-2; perhaps TRBD1 as D (5 bases). V was clipped by 4 bases and J by 3 bases, with 16 bases between them. CDR3 size: 16 residues. The germline gives CDR1 SGDLS, CDR2 YYNGEE. CDR3 in DNA: TGTGCCAGCAGCCCCGGAATAGGGGAAGACACCGGGGAGCTGTTTTTT. It yields the protein CASSPGIGEDTGELFF.

The chain links TRBV18 to TRBJ1-3; D remains unclear. The germline V gene encodes CDR1 KGHSH and CDR2 LQKENI. CDR3 length: 16 amino acids. With 1 base removed from V and 0 bases from J, the gap between germline ends came to 10 bases. CDR3 coding DNA: TGTGCCAGCTCACCACTCGCAATGAGCTCTGGAAACACCATATATTTT. Translating gives CASSPLAMSSGNTIYF.

For this clone: Other nucleotide sequences from this sample produce the same CDR3. The rearrangement joins TRBV19 to TRBJ2-5, with a weak D call TRBD2 (7 bases). V lost 3 bases to trimming and J lost 4 bases, with 9 bases between them. CDR3 length: 13 amino acids. Per germline, CDR1 LNHDA and CDR2 SQIVND (reference sequence). In DNA form, the CDR3 reads TGTGCCAGTAGTATGAGGGGGGGAGAGACCCAGTACTTC. Its protein is CASSMRGGETQYF.

Note on this clone: This same CDR3 is encoded by further DNA sequences in the sample. This chain links TRBV5-1 with TRBJ2-3; a weak D match, TRBD2 (6 bases). The germline gives CDR1 SGHRS, CDR2 YFSETQ. The CDR3 consists of 15 residues. V lost 0 bases and J lost 0, with 8 bases in between. The CDR3 DNA reads TGCGCCAGCAGCTTGGCCCTAGCGAGCACAGATACGCAGTATTTT. Protein sequence: CASSLALASTDTQYF.

The chain carries TRBV10-3 and TRBJ2-7, with TRBD2 identical over 8 bases. The junction had 13 bases not matched to a gene; V was cut back by 10 bases and J by 5 bases. CDR3 length: 14 residues. Germline V gene data show CDR1 as ENHRY and CDR2 as SYGVKD. The CDR3 nucleotides are TGTGCCAGCGGGGGGAGGGTGGCTCGCGACGAGCAGTACTTC. Amino acid sequence: CASGGRVARDEQYF.

Points on this clone: The sample has other DNA sequences that encode this CDR3 too. The chain carries TRBV7-2 and TRBJ2-3; TRBD2 is a possible D gene (6 bases). CDR3 length equals 15 residues. Germline loops: CDR1 SGHTA, CDR2 FQGNSA. Trimming removed 1 base from V and 2 bases from J, with 10 bases in between. The CDR3 coding sequence is TGTGCCAGCAGCTTAGGCGCGGGATACACAGATACGCAGTATTTT. Protein product: CASSLGAGYTDTQYF.

The gene calls are TRBV27 and TRBJ2-1; D perhaps matches TRBD1 (6 bases). CDR1 MNHEY and CDR2 SMNVEV come from the germline V gene (reference sequence). The ends were cut back, 2 bases at V and 9 bases at J, with 17 bases in the middle. The CDR3 totals 15 residues. CDR3 coding DNA: TGTGCCAGCAGTTTAGGGGGCACCACACGCATTGAGCAGTTCTTC. Encoded protein: CASSLGGTTRIEQFF.

As regards this clone: Other DNA sequences in this sample translate to the same CDR3. The chain joins TRBV5-1 to TRBJ2-2, with D possibly matching TRBD2 (5 bases). Trimming shortened V by 0 bases and J by 5 bases, and 11 bases separated the two germline ends. The CDR3 consists of 15 residues. Germline lookup yields CDR1 SGHRS and CDR2 YFSETQ. The CDR3 DNA sequence: TGCGCCAGCAGCTTGGCTCGGGGAGATACCGGGGAGCTGTTTTTT. It is translated as CASSLARGDTGELFF. The full variable domain, with the rest looked up from reference TRBV5-1 and TRBJ2-2, is KAGVTQTPRYLIKTRGQQVTLSCSPISGHRSVSWYQQTPGQGLQFLFEYFSETQRNKGNFPGRFSGRQFSNSRSEMNVSTLELGDSALYLCASSLARGDTGELFFGEGSRLTVL.

V and J are TRBV7-2 and TRBJ1-3, with D possibly being TRBD1 (5 bases). The length of the CDR3 is 14 residues. The germline CDR1 and CDR2 sequences are SGHTA and FQGNSA. Trimming removed 4 bases from V and 2 bases from J, with 9 bases in between. CDR3 coding DNA: TGTGCCAGCAGCTCGGTGGGGGCTGGAAACACCATATATTTT. Protein product: CASSSVGAGNTIYF.

The chain links TRBV28 to TRBJ2-1; D possibly corresponds to TRBD1 (6 bases). This CDR3 contains 17 residues. The V gene's germline CDR1 is MDHEN and CDR2 SYDVKM. V was clipped by 7 bases and J by 5 bases, with 24 bases between them. CDR3 sequence (DNA): TGTGCCAGCACCGACGCAACCGGGACAAGGATACACAATGAGCAGTTCTTC. Its translation: CASTDATGTRIHNEQFF.

This chain uses TRBV28 with TRBJ2-1, with D maybe TRBD2 (6 bases). Germline V lookup: CDR1 MDHEN, CDR2 SYDVKM. The CDR3 has 15 residues. V was clipped by 3 bases and J by 0 bases, with 9 bases between them. CDR3 bases: TGTGCCAGCAGTTTGGGGGGTCCCTCCTACAATGAGCAGTTCTTC. Protein product: CASSLGGPSYNEQFF. The variable domain in full, with the rest retrieved from reference TRBV28 and TRBJ2-1, is DVKVTQSSRYLVKRTGEKVFLECVQDMDHENMFWYRQDPGLGLRLIYFSYDVKMKEKGDIPEGYSVSREKKERFSLILESASTNQTSMYLCASSLGGPSYNEQFFGPGTRLTVL.

The V call is TRBV5-1, the J call TRBJ2-6; unclear D gene. Germline V gives CDR1 SGHRS, CDR2 YFSETQ. The CDR3 contains 18 residues. V lost 4 bases and J lost 0, with 17 bases in between. CDR3: CASSPDLSYRSGANVLTF. The CDR3 nucleotides are TGCGCCAGCAGCCCGGATTTGTCCTACCGCTCTGGGGCCAACGTCCTGACTTTC.

This chain connects TRBV5-1 to TRBJ1-3, with D possibly being TRBD1 (5 bases). This CDR3 region has 14 residues. Looked up from germline, CDR1 is SGHRS and CDR2 is YFSETQ. Trimming pared 4 bases from V and 2 bases from J, leaving 10 bases between. For the CDR3, the DNA is TGCGCCAGCAGCCCGGGGACTCCTGGAAACACCATATATTTT. Its protein product is CASSPGTPGNTIYF.

CDR3 coding DNA: TGTGCCAGTAGTATAGTAGCGAGGGGATCGGATACGCAGTATTTT. This encodes CASSIVARGSDTQYF. The chain combines TRBV19 with TRBJ2-3; D possibly uses TRBD1 or TRBD2 (5 bases each). Trimming stripped 1 base from V and 6 bases from J, with 14 bases between. The CDR3 length is 15 residues. Germline V lookup: CDR1 LNHDA, CDR2 SQIVND (reference sequence).

The rearrangement joins TRBV25-1 to TRBJ1-4, with 7 positions matching TRBD1. From germline, CDR1 is MGHDK and CDR2 SYGVNS. Trimming at V came to 3 bases and at J to 6 bases, leaving 7 bases not matched to a gene. This CDR3 has 15 residues. The CDR3 DNA reads as TGTGCCAGCAGTGATGCGAGACAGGGTGATGAAAAACTGTTTTTT. Translation: CASSDARQGDEKLFF.